This T cell receptor (beta chain) comes out of a study of PD-L1 blockade in urothelial cancer. Study at large: Of prior chemotherapy regimens, patients had received between 0 and 3.

The CDR3 spans 12 residues. Per the germline V gene, CDR1 is MNHEY and CDR2 is SMNVEV (reference sequence). V lost 11 bases to trimming and J lost 5 bases, with 12 bases between them. This clone has just a few counts. Each PCR had synthetic TCR analog templates added to it as a spike-in. Quantitative assessment of FFPE tumor DNA relied upon amplified housekeeping genes. Sequencing was performed with immunoSEQ multiplex PCR; in TCRdb, only in-frame clones are kept and a portion is missing. The data hold 35,000 to 45,000 clones, with approximately 34% observed a single time. The receptor was derived from a man between 60 and 70 years old with urothelial cancer. The rearrangement links TRBV27 to TRBJ2-2; D is unclear. Sequenced here: tumor tissue, sampled before atezolizumab (anti-PD-L1) treatment. The chain's CDR3 is CASGPWTGELFF. The CDR3 region has the DNA TGTGCCTCCGGGCCGTGGACCGGGGAGCTGTTTTTT.